This section outlines one T cell receptor beta chain sequence together with its context. This clone was observed a few times. The clone's antigen remains unknown. No much larger clone exists at a distance of one base, and base qualities are not known. The collaborating institutions used their own protocols to collect whole blood in K2EDTA tubes. For TCRbeta analysis, collaborator samples were shipped as frozen whole blood, as isolated PBMCs, or as DNA extracted from either sample type. The immunoSEQ Assay, a bias-controlled multiplex PCR, was used to amplify TCRbeta CDR3 regions from genomic DNA. From the authors' description of their analysis: Within the assay, amplification of reference gene primers was used to estimate how many nucleated cells each sample contained. To quantify the absolute abundance of each unique TCRbeta CDR3 rearrangement, sequence reads were collapsed and filtered. For each sample, productive Simpson clonality was calculated by taking the square root of Simpson's diversity index across productive rearrangements. In its TCRdb copy, this immuneACCESS table keeps in-frame sequences only and misses some clones. Where compared with another copy, unresolved V genes explain less than half of these, and the others have no known cause. That table supplies the V and J calls and clone size; D and trimming were determined from the DNA. The sample table records tens of thousands of clones; roughly 80% of these occur just once. The ten largest clones capture about an eighth of the sample.

V is pared back by 4 bases and J by 1 base, with 7 bases lying between the germline termini. The CDR3 holds 13 amino acids from the cysteine to the phenylalanine. The CDR3 DNA has 39 bases and is translated from base 1. The germline V gene yields SGHTA for CDR1 and FQGTGA for CDR2. This entry is derived from a study of blood T cell repertoires in COVID-19 (dated by TCRdb to about 2020). For context, the study as a whole: The collaborator samples originated in the United States, Italy and Spain and spanned the acute and convalescent phases of COVID-19. The prospective study material was composed of cDNA or gDNA derived from T cells, B-cell-depleted T cells, or PBMCs. Deeply sampled blood TCRbeta repertoires from subjects exposed to, actively infected with, or recovered from COVID-19 were included in the dataset. A freely available public database, intended as a resource for researchers studying the immune response to SARS-CoV-2, is where the repertoires were released. Samples came from the ongoing ImmuneRACE study (first 160 participants) plus 1,254 subjects from 6 global collaborators. The sample metadata nearly always contained a de-identified subject ID, COVID-19 status, age in years and sex. HLA class I and class II types, where available, came from metadata supplied by the sample provider rather than from assay-based typing.

Study-wide findings and limitations: The amount of clinical and demographic metadata varied by source and participant and was provided uncurated.

The sequence was obtained from a human donor in a cohort sampled during active COVID-19. The chain employs TRBV7-3 and TRBJ1-1; there is no confident call for the D gene. What was sequenced was peripheral blood. CDR3 reads: CASSSQPNTEAFF. The sequenced DNA: TGTGCCAGCAGCTCACAGCCGAACACTGAAGCTTTCTTT.